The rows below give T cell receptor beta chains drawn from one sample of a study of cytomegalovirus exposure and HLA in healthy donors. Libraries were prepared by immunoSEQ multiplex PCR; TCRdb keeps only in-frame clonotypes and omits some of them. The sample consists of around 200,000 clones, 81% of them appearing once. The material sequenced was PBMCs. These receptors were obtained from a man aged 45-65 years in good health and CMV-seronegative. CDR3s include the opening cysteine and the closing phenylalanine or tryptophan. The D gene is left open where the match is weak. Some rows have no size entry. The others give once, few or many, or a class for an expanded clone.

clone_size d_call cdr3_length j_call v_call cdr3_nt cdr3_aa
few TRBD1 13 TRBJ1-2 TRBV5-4 TGTGCCAGCAGCTTTGGCCAGGGGGATGGCTACACCTTC CASSFGQGDGYTF
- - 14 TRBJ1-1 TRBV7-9 TGTGCCAGCAGCTCGGGGGGGGCGGGCACTGAAGCTTTCTTT CASSSGGAGTEAFF
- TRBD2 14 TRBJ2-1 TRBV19 TGTGCCAGTAATAAGGGACTAGCGTACAATGAGCAGTTCTTC CASNKGLAYNEQFF
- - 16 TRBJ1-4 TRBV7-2 TGTGCCAGCAGCTTAGATCGGTTCAGGCTTAATGAAAAACTGTTTTTT CASSLDRFRLNEKLFF
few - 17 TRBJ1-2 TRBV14 TGTGCCAGCAGCCAAGACCCCCTAGGGAGGGGCGCACGCGGCTACACCTTC CASSQDPLGRGARGYTF
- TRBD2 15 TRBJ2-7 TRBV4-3 TGCGCCAGCAGACTAGCGGCGTCCGTCTCCTACGAGCAGTACTTC CASRLAASVSYEQYF
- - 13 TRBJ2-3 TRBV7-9 TGTGCCAGCAGCTCCGACGGGGAGAGTACGCAGTATTTT CASSSDGESTQYF
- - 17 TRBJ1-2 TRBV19 TGTGCCAGTAGTCCCCATATGGGCACAAACTCCGACTATGGCTACACCTTC CASSPHMGTNSDYGYTF
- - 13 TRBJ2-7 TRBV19 TGTGCCAGTAGAAAGCGGAGCTCCTACGAGCAGTACTTC CASRKRSSYEQYF
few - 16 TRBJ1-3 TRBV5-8 TGTGCCAGCAGCCCCGGGGGGCCCGACTCTGGAAACACCATATATTTT CASSPGGPDSGNTIYF